This entry concerns a single T cell receptor beta chain. The antigen is not known. Germline CDR1 and CDR2: ENHRY and SYGVKD. This CDR3 contains 16 residues. The junction had 15 bases not matched to a gene; V was cut back by 6 bases and J by 7 bases. These data belong to a study of cytomegalovirus exposure and HLA in healthy donors. Study-level information: Tens of millions of unique TCRs from HLA-typed donors were held in an early release of data. General study points: The likely explanation for a cluster of highly shared sequence variants was sequencing artifact.

In the PCR, 60 Vbeta and 13 Jbeta primers were used. The table came from immunoSEQ multiplex PCR; TCRdb's copy has only in-frame clones and leaves some out. The sample records 80,000 or so clones, around 67% being singletons. This chain joins TRBV10-3 and TRBJ2-5; 9 nucleotides match TRBD1. The receptor comes from a woman aged 50 to 60 in good health and CMV-seropositive. Sample: PBMCs. In DNA form, the CDR3 reads TGTGCCATCAGCGCAACAGGGGGCGCGTTGGTTGGGACCCAGTACTTC. Protein: CAISATGGALVGTQYF.